This T cell receptor (beta chain) derives from a study of T cell repertoires in cytomegalovirus infection. Looking at the study overall: In public TCR beta signatures, there were indications of both CMV infection and matching HLA type.

Study outcomes and limitations: Clonotypes of TCR beta that were HLA-C-restricted and CMV-specific dominated the ex vivo response.

TCRdb fed the reads into MiXCR, producing one record per CDR3 protein. Among 200,000 or so distinct CDR3 sequences, 15% to 20% were seen once, and the ten largest hold roughly 2.9%. On this clonotype: Its antigen is undetermined.

This CDR3 comprises 15 residues. CDR1 and CDR2 (germline): SGHAT, FQNNGV. The V gene lost 1 base and the J gene lost 5 bases, with 15 bases spanning the gap. This receptor was obtained from a human donor in good health (CMV status not recorded). Some clones in this sample may be carry-over from other donors' samples. The chain has TRBV11-2 and TRBJ2-7, with D perhaps matching TRBD1 or TRBD2 (5 bases each). Material for sequencing was PBMCs. The DNA of the CDR3 is TGTGCCAGCAGCTTAGTTGGGGACGGTTGGAACGAGCAGTACTTC. It specifies CASSLVGDGWNEQYF.